The 23 T cell receptor delta chains below were found in one sample sequenced in a study of γδ T cells in repeated Plasmodium falciparum infection. Vgamma9/Vdelta2+ and Vdelta2-negative gammadelta T cells were flow-sorted from PBMC for bulk sequencing. TCRdb reanalyzed the multiplex PCR reads using CATT. The sample shows about 51,000 delta-chain clones, about 2% of them seen only once. Source material: gamma-delta T cells from blood. Source of these receptors: a pool of human donors (malaria-infected and uninfected, not separated).

Judged by abundance, this clone is medium-sized. This sequence is one base from a far larger clone and is likely a read error. The rearrangement joins TRDV2 to TRDJ3; 9 bases are a match to TRDD3. The CDR3 contains 18 residues. Germline V gene lookup returns CDR1 GEAIGNYY and CDR2 EKD. CDR3 sequence (DNA): TGTGCCTGTGACCAACTGGGGGACACCTCCTGGGGCACCCGACAGATGTTTTTC. Translation gives CACDQLGDTSWGTRQMFF.

Worth noting for this clone: A far larger clone is one nucleotide away, so this likely arose from a read error. This same CDR3 is encoded by further DNA sequences in the sample. J is TRDJ1 and V is TRDV1, with 10 bases that match TRDD3. The J gene is absent in TCRdb and was assigned here via DNA matching to germline. V lost 3 bases to trimming and J lost 0 bases; unmatched junction nucleotides: 16. The germline CDR1 and CDR2 sequences are TSWWSYY and QGS. The CDR3 has 20 residues. The CDR3 DNA is TGTGCTCTTGGGGAGGTCCTCTTACAACTGGGGGATTGGAACACCGATAAACTCATCTTT. Translated: CALGEVLLQLGDWNTDKLIF.

Remarks on this clone: TCRdb attributes to this sequence the protein of a much larger clone, which differs from the DNA translation at residue 9; a read error is likely, and the protein displayed is translated from the DNA. CDR3 coding DNA: TGTGCCTTACTGGGCGAGGAAATACGGGGGACCCCTATTTACACCGATAAACTCATCTTT. It encodes CALLGEEIRGTPIYTDKLIF. The chain carries TRDV3 and TRDJ1, with D possibly called TRDD1 or TRDD3 (6 bases each). No J segment appears in TCRdb, so it was assigned here by matching the sequence to germline. V was trimmed by 3 bases and J by 0 bases, leaving 32 bases between them. The CDR3 covers 20 residues. Germline V gives CDR1 TVYSNPD, CDR2 GDNSRS (reference sequence). The full variable domain, with the rest looked up from reference TRDV3 and TRDJ1, is CDKVTQSSPDQTVASGSEVVLLCTYDTVYSNPDLFWYRIRPDYSFQFVFYGDNSRSEGADFTQGRFSVKHILTQKAFHLVISPVRTEDSATYYCALLGEEIRGTPIYTDKLIFGKGTRVTVEP.

As for this clone: This likely came from a read error, as a far larger clone is one base away. The same CDR3 arises from other DNA sequences in this sample as well. The genes are TRDV2 and TRDJ1, with 9 nucleotides matching TRDD3. The CDR3 length is 23 residues. Germline CDR1 reads GEAIGNYY; CDR2 reads EKD. The V and J ends lost 0 bases and 0 bases, in that order; junction bases with no gene match: 25. As DNA, the CDR3 is TGTGCCTGTGACACCGTGGAGAGTCGGCTGGGGGATCTTGGCGGTCCTAACACCGATAAACTCATCTTT. Translating gives CACDTVESRLGDLGGPNTDKLIF.

This clone was detected ten times or more. The amino acid sequence in TCRdb belongs to a much larger clone and departs from this DNA's translation at residue 12, likely a sequencing read error; the sequence shown is translated from the DNA. The CDR3: CALGETFPIWDRGSDKLIF. CDR3 in DNA: TGTGCTCTTGGGGAAACTTTCCCTATCTGGGACCGGGGGTCCGATAAACTCATCTTT. The chain is built from TRDV1 and TRDJ1, with TRDD3 as a possible D gene (5 bases). The J gene, absent from TCRdb, was called here by matching the DNA to germline. This CDR3 region has 19 residues. The germline V gene encodes CDR1 TSWWSYY and CDR2 QGS. Deletions cut 2 bases from V and 3 bases from J, with 25 bases between.

This clone occurred many times. A far larger clone is just one base off, so this is likely a read error. This same CDR3 is encoded by further DNA sequences in the sample. J is TRDJ1 and V is TRAV38-2/DV8; 12 positions match TRDD3. Germline V gene sequence: CDR1 TSESDYY, CDR2 QEAYKQQN. The CDR3 has 19 amino acids. V lost 3 bases, J lost 2 bases, and 14 bases stayed unmatched. CDR3 coding DNA: TGTGCTTATAGGATGCTGCTGGGGGATACGGGTTTTTGGACCGATAAACTCATCTTT. Encoded protein: CAYRMLLGDTGFWTDKLIF.

This clone was found a few times. A read error is likely here: a far larger clone is one base away. Other DNA sequences within the sample encode an identical CDR3. The chain employs TRDV2 and TRDJ1; 8 bases are shared with TRDD3. TCRdb carries no J gene annotation; the J gene was assigned here by matching the DNA with germline. This CDR3 region has 25 residues. Germline V gives CDR1 GEAIGNYY, CDR2 EKD. CDR3 coding DNA: TGTGCCTGTGACACCGGGAGCTTAGGGTTTTGGGAACTAACGACTGGGGGCCCGTACACCGACAAACTCATCTTT. This gives the protein CACDTGSLGFWELTTGGPYTDKLIF.

This clone was counted at least ten times. The protein recorded in TCRdb matches a much larger clone and deviates from this DNA's translation at residue 4, suggesting a read error; the protein here is obtained by translating the DNA. The genes are TRDV1 and TRDJ4; possibly TRDD3 for D (6 bases). The J gene, missing from TCRdb, was assigned here through DNA to germline matching. The CDR3 consists of 13 residues. Germline V CDR1 and CDR2: TSWWSYY, QGS. V lost 5 bases and J lost 0, with 10 bases in between. CDR3 DNA: TGTGCTCTTGGGTCGCGATACGCCAGACCCCTGATCTTT. Its translation: CALGSRYARPLIF.

Worth noting for this clone: The TCRdb protein comes from a much larger clone and disagrees with this DNA's translation at residue 5, likely due to a read error; the protein given here is derived from the DNA. The identical CDR3 is also encoded by other nucleotide sequences in the sample. This chain connects TRDV2 to TRDJ1; TRDD2 matches at 7 bases. Here the J gene was assigned by germline matching of the DNA, as TCRdb has none. Germline assignment: CDR1 GEAIGNYY and CDR2 EKD. The CDR3 extends over 23 amino acids. Germline trimming cut 3 bases from V and 0 bases from J; bases unmatched to any gene: 30. CDR3 region: CACDLVGFLPNLPAGAYTDKLIF. Written as DNA, the CDR3 is TGTGCCTGTGACCTGGTCGGATTCCTCCCAAACCTTCCTGCTGGAGCGTACACCGATAAACTCATCTTT.

A note on this clone: A far larger clone is one base from this, pointing to a likely read error. Other nucleotide sequences in the sample specify the same CDR3. In DNA form, the CDR3 reads TGTGCTCTGGGGGGGGCAAGACCGTACTGGGGGACGGGCCGTGGCGATAAACTCATCTTT. As protein: CALGGARPYWGTGRGDKLIF. The chain carries TRDV1 and TRDJ1; the match to TRDD3 covers 9 bases. CDR3 length equals 20 residues. The germline V gene encodes CDR1 TSWWSYY and CDR2 QGS.

This clone was observed at least ten times. This probably arose from a read error, given a far larger clone one base away. Other DNA sequences of this sample code for an identical CDR3. This chain links TRDV1 with TRDJ2, with 9 bases identical to TRDD3. TCRdb gives no J gene; it was assigned here by matching the DNA to germline. The V gene end was trimmed by 1 base and the J gene end by 4 bases; junction bases not matched to a gene: 19. Germline V CDR1 and CDR2: TSWWSYY, QGS. This CDR3 has 21 residues. The CDR3: CALGEPQFFTGGRYRTAQLFF. The CDR3 DNA reads as TGTGCTCTTGGGGAACCACAGTTTTTCACTGGGGGACGTTACCGGACAGCACAACTCTTCTTT.

This clone was counted only a few times. A far larger clone differs by one base, so this is likely a read error. The sample carries other DNA sequences with the same CDR3. The chain has TRDV1 and TRDJ1, with TRDD3 matching over 11 bases. No J gene is reported in TCRdb; it was inferred here by comparing the DNA with germline. Germline V gene sequence: CDR1 TSWWSYY, CDR2 QGS. The CDR3 length is 24 residues. As DNA, the CDR3 is TGTGCTCTTGGGGAACTGGAAACTATATACTGGGGGATAAGGATGGGCCGCTACACCGACAAACTCATCTTT. It is translated as CALGELETIYWGIRMGRYTDKLIF.

Only a few counts were recorded for this clone. This likely came from a read error, as a far larger clone is one base away. Other nucleotide sequences in the sample specify the same CDR3. This chain links TRDV2 with TRDJ1; D not certain. The J gene, missing from TCRdb, was assigned here through DNA to germline matching. The V gene's germline CDR1 is GEAIGNYY and CDR2 EKD. The CDR3 consists of 16 residues. The CDR3 region has the DNA TGCGCCTGTGACACCGAGGAAGAAGAGGGCACCGATAAACTCATCTTT. Translated: CACDTEEEEGTDKLIF.

This clone turned up a few times. The protein held in TCRdb is that of a much larger clone and does not match this DNA's translation at residue 17, likely because of a read error; the protein shown is translated from the DNA. The V and J genes are TRDV2 and TRDJ1, with 12 nucleotides matching TRDD3. Germline matching of the DNA provided the J gene here, since TCRdb leaves it blank. CDR3 length: 24 amino acids. The junction had 26 bases not matched to a gene; V was cut back by 1 base and J by 0 bases. Germline V gene lookup returns CDR1 GEAIGNYY and CDR2 EKD. The CDR3 DNA follows: TGTGCCTGTGACACTCTTCCTGGGGGATACGCGGATGCACAACCCAAAGTGTACACCGATAAACTCATCTTT. It translates to CACDTLPGGYADAQPKVYTDKLIF.

This clone was detected a few times. One base separates it from a far larger clone, so it is likely a read error. This chain links TRDV3 with TRDJ1; D gene unclear. No J gene was available from TCRdb, and it was assigned here by a germline match of the DNA. V shed 3 bases and J shed 3 bases, with 14 bases lying between them. This CDR3 is built from 13 residues. In germline, CDR1 is TVYSNPD, CDR2 GDNSRS (reference sequence). As DNA, the CDR3 is TGTGCCTTCTCTACGGGAGGCCCCGATAAACTCATCTTT. Its protein is CAFSTGGPDKLIF.

A note on this clone: This is likely an artifact of a read error, given a far larger clone one base away. This sample includes further DNA sequences coding for the same CDR3. This chain links TRDV3 with TRDJ1, with D perhaps assigned TRDD1 or TRDD3 (5 bases each). TCRdb is silent on the J gene; assignment here came from matching the DNA to germline. The germline CDR1 and CDR2 sequences are TVYSNPD and GDNSRS (reference sequence). Trimming cost V 5 bases and J 2 bases, with 18 bases left between them. CDR3 length: 14 amino acids. The CDR3 DNA is TGTGCCGAAATTTCGCTGGGAGATACCGATAAACTCATCTTT. This translates into CAEISLGDTDKLIF.

Sample share makes this clone medium-sized. Its ends do not fully match the called genes, so a read error is possible. The sample has other DNA sequences that encode this CDR3 too. The rearrangement joins TRDV1 to TRDJ1; a weak D match, TRDD3 (6 bases). Germline V lookup: CDR1 TSWWSYY, CDR2 QGS. The CDR3 spans 17 residues. The CDR3 sequence is CALGILRWGWKTYKLIF. The CDR3, as DNA: TGTGCTCTTGGGATACTACGCTGGGGATGGAAAACCTATAAACTCATCTTC.

This clone has a count of ten or more. A far larger clone is just one base off, so this is likely a read error. This chain connects TRDV2 to TRDJ1; the match to TRDD3 covers 13 bases. Germline CDR1 reads GEAIGNYY; CDR2 reads EKD. The CDR3 covers 24 residues. After removal of 0 bases from V and 1 base from J, the junction contained 25 bases not matched to a gene. The CDR3 DNA sequence: TGTGCCTGTGACACCGTTGCACTGGGGGATACGGGTGTCTCGCCTAGGGCATCCACCGATAAACTCATCTTT. This codes for CACDTVALGDTGVSPRASTDKLIF.

This clone has only a few counts. A far larger clone lies a single base away; this is likely a read error. Different DNA sequences within this sample yield the same CDR3. The CDR3 coding sequence is TGTGCTCTTGGGGAGCTTGACACCTACTCTTCCTACAAGTGGATTTACTGGGGATCCCGTACAAAAAAAACCGATAAACTCATCTTT. Encoded protein: CALGELDTYSSYKWIYWGSRTKKTDKLIF. This chain connects TRDV1 to TRDJ1; D is perhaps TRDD2 (8 bases). The CDR3 runs 29 residues. Per the germline V gene, CDR1 is TSWWSYY and CDR2 is QGS. With 3 bases removed from V and 2 bases from J, the gap between germline ends came to 55 bases.

Remarks on this clone: TCRdb records a much larger clone's protein for this DNA, with a difference at residue 12 that likely arises from a read error; the protein given is the translation of the DNA. The chain recombines TRDV3 with TRDJ1, with D perhaps TRDD2 (5 bases). The J gene, not given by TCRdb, was assigned here from a germline match of the nucleotide sequence. Looked up from germline, CDR1 is TVYSNPD and CDR2 is GDNSRS (reference sequence). This CDR3 spans 15 amino acids. Here the CDR3 reads CAFDPPLLYTDELIF. Written as DNA, the CDR3 is TGTGCCTTTGACCCACCCCTACTATATACCGATGAACTCATCTTT.

This clone was found many times. CDR3: CALGELPFLYWGMGYTDKLIF. DNA of the CDR3: TGTGCTCTTGGGGAACTGCCATTCCTTTACTGGGGGATGGGTTACACCGATAAACTCATCTTT. The chain joins TRDV1 to TRDJ1; 10 nucleotides agree with TRDD3. The V gene end was trimmed by 0 bases and the J gene end by 0 bases; junction bases not matched to a gene: 16. The length of the CDR3 is 21 residues. The V gene's germline CDR1 is TSWWSYY and CDR2 QGS.

In its sample, this clone was seen many times. TCRdb assigns this DNA the protein of a much larger clone, which departs from its translation at residue 4; this likely reflects a read error, and the protein shown comes from translating the DNA. The chain has TRDV1 and TRDJ1; the match to TRDD3 covers 10 bases. The CDR3 covers 18 residues. After removal of 8 bases from V and 0 bases from J, the junction contained 15 bases not matched to a gene. The germline gives CDR1 TSWWSYY, CDR2 QGS. The CDR3 nucleotides read TGTGCTCTTAGGAACCCCTACTGGGGGATTGGGGACACCGATAAACTCATCTTT. Amino acids: CALRNPYWGIGDTDKLIF.

This clone came up a few times. The protein TCRdb lists belongs to a much larger clone and differs from this DNA's translation at residue 7, which points to a read error; the protein shown is made from the DNA. J is TRDJ1 and V is TRDV3, with 8 bases fitting TRDD3. Because TCRdb records no J gene, it was assigned here through a match of the DNA to germline. Unmatched junction bases numbered 20, after V lost 3 bases and J lost 2 bases. This CDR3 comprises 18 residues. Germline V lookup: CDR1 TVYSNPD, CDR2 GDNSRS (reference sequence). CDR3 DNA: TGTGCCTTGGGACTAAACGGGGGGATATCGTGGAGGACCGATAAACTCATCTTT. The encoded protein is CALGLNGGISWRTDKLIF.